This T cell receptor (beta chain) was recovered during a study of vaccination and CD4 T cells after COVID-19. Treatment specified: 10-day PBMC culture with coronavirus spike peptide pools or control peptides (ViraFEST assay). After expanding antigen-specific T cells with peptide pools, ViraFEST sequenced their TCRs. PBMC cultures, at 1.5 million to 2.5 million cells per well, received 10 IU/ml IL-2 and around 9.6 ug/ml peptide pools. The CDR3 is 15 amino acids. Germline lookup yields CDR1 SGHRS and CDR2 YFSETQ. Trimming removed 0 bases from V and 3 bases from J; junction bases left unmatched: 3. The Oncomine TCR Beta short-read assay generated sequence data from the DNA of cultured CD4+ T cells. Genomic DNA from cultured CD4+ T cells was extracted. TCRdb recomputed calls from the PCR reads with MiXCR, one row per CDR3 protein. Of 25,000 to 30,000 distinct CDR3 sequences in the sample, under 75% were seen once.

With regard to this clonotype: No antigen is known for it.

The sequencing here drew on CD4+ T cells from blood, cultured in vitro, taken after SARS-CoV-2 vaccination. The source is a human donor who received a COVID-19 vaccine. The chain joins TRBV5-1 to TRBJ2-1, with TRBD1 identical over 7 bases. The CDR3 region has the DNA TGCGCCAGCAGCTTGGGTGACAGGGACTACAATGAGCAGTTCTTC. Its translation: CASSLGDRDYNEQFF.